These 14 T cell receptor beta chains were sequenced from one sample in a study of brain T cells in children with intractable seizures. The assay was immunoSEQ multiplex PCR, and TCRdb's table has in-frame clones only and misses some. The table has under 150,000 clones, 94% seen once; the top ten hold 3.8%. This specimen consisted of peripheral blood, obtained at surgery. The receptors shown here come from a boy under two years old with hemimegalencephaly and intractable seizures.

CDR3 in DNA: TGCAGCGTCAACGAACGCCAAGAGACCCAGTACTTC. This sequence encodes CSVNERQETQYF. The chain couples TRBV29-1 to TRBJ2-5; D is unclear. The CDR3 totals 12 residues. V was pared by 6 bases and J by 1 base, with 9 bases between. CDR1 and CDR2 from the germline V gene are SQVTM and ANQGSEA.

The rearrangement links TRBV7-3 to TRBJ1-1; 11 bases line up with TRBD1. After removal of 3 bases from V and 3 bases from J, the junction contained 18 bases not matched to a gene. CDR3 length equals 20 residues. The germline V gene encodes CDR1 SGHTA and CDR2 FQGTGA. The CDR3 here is CASSFLNAGQGAPTDTEAFF. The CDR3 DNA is TGTGCCAGCAGCTTTTTGAACGCTGGACAGGGGGCGCCGACGGACACTGAAGCTTTCTTT.

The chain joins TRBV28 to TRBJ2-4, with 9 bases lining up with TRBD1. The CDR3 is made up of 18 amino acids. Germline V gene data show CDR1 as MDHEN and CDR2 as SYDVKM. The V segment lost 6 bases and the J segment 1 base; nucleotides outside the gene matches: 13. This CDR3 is CASRSGTGYHWAKNIQYF. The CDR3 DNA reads TGTGCCAGCAGGTCCGGGACAGGGTACCATTGGGCCAAAAACATTCAGTACTTC.

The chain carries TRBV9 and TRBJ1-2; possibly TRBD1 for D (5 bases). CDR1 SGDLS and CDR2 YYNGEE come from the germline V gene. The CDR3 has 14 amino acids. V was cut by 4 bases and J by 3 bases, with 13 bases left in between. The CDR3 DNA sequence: TGTGCCAGCAGCCCAGCGGACACCTACTATGGCTACACCTTC. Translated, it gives CASSPADTYYGYTF.

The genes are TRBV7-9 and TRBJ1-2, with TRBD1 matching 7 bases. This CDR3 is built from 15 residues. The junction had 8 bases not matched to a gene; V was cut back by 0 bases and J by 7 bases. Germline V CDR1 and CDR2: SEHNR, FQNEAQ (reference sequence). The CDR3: CASSLARRGQVGYTF. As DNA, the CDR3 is TGTGCCAGCAGCTTAGCTAGGAGGGGGCAAGTTGGCTACACCTTC.

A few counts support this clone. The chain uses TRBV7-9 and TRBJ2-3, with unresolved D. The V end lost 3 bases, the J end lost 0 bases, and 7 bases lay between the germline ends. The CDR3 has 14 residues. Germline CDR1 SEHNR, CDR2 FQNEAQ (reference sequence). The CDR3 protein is CASSFTDSTDTQYF. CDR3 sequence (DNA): TGTGCCAGCAGCTTTACGGATAGCACAGATACGCAGTATTTT. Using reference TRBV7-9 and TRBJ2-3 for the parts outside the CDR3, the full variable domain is DTGVSQNPRHKITKRGQNVTFRCDPISEHNRLYWYRQTLGQGPEFLTYFQNEAQLEKSRLLSDRFSAERPKGSFSTLEIQRTEQGDSAMYLCASSFTDSTDTQYFGPGTRLTVL.

The CDR3 reads CASSVATGQHYEQYF. In DNA, the CDR3 is TGTGCCAGCAGCGTAGCTACGGGACAGCACTACGAGCAGTACTTC. This chain connects TRBV9 to TRBJ2-7; 7 bases are a match to TRBD1. V was pared by 0 bases and J by 3 bases, with 6 bases of the junction left unmatched. The CDR3 extends over 15 amino acids. Germline V gives CDR1 SGDLS, CDR2 YYNGEE.

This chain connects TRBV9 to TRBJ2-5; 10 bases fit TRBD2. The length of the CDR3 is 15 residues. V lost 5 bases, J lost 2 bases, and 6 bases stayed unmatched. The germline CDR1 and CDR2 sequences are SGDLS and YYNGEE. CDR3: CASSGLAEGQETQYF. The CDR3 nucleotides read TGTGCCAGCAGTGGACTAGCGGAAGGACAAGAGACCCAGTACTTC.

CDR3 nucleotides: TGTGCCATTCTCAGGGGATCCGGGGCCAACGTCCTGACTTTC. Translation: CAILRGSGANVLTF. The rearrangement links TRBV27 to TRBJ2-6; maybe TRBD1 (6 bases). V lost 10 bases, J lost 4 bases, and 14 bases lay in between. This CDR3 has 14 residues. The germline gives CDR1 MNHEY, CDR2 SMNVEV (reference sequence).

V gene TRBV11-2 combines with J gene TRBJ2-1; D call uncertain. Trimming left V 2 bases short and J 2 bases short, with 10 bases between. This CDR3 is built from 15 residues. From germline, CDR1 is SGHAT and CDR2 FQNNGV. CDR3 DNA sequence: TGTGCCAGCAGCTTAACCGCCGGGCCCTACAATGAGCAGTTCTTC. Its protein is CASSLTAGPYNEQFF.

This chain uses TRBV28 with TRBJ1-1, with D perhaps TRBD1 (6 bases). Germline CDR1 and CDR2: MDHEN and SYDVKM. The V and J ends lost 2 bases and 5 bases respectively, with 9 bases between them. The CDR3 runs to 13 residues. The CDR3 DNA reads TGTGCCAGCAGTTTAGGCAGGGGTACTGAAGCTTTCTTT. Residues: CASSLGRGTEAFF.

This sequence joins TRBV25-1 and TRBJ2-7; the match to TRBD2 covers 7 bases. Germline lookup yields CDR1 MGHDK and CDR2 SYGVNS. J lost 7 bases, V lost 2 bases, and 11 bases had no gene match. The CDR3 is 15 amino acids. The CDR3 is CASSEIWGGTEEQYF. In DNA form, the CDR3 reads TGTGCCAGCAGTGAAATCTGGGGGGGAACGGAAGAGCAGTACTTC.

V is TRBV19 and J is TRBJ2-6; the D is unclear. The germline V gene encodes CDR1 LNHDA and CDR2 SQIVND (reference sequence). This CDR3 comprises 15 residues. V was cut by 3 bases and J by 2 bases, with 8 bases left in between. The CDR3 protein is CASSISGAGANVLTF. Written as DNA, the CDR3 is TGTGCCAGTAGTATTTCTGGGGCTGGGGCCAACGTCCTGACTTTC.

The DNA for the CDR3 is TGTGCCTGGAGTGACTCGCTCCCGGGACTAGCGTCCTACGAGCAGTACTTC. This translates into CAWSDSLPGLASYEQYF. V gene TRBV30 combines with J gene TRBJ2-7; 10 bases line up with TRBD2. Unmatched junction bases numbered 10, after V lost 1 base and J lost 1 base. There are 17 residues in the CDR3. Germline V gene data show CDR1 as GTSNPN and CDR2 as SVGIG (reference sequence). Drawing the rest from reference TRBV30 and TRBJ2-7, the complete variable domain is SQTIHQWPATLVQPVGSPLSLECTVEGTSNPNLYWYRQAAGRGLQLLFYSVGIGQISSEVPQNLSASRPQDRQFILSSKKLLLSDSGFYLCAWSDSLPGLASYEQYFGPGTRLTVT.